This T cell receptor beta chain is from a study of cytomegalovirus exposure and HLA in healthy donors. The wider study: In terms of ancestry, the Caucasian-associated cluster contained roughly 80% of the approximately 400 genotyped donors.

Healthy bone marrow donors formed the donor group. V lost 0 bases, J lost 6 bases, and 8 bases stayed unmatched. The CDR3 loop spans 15 amino acids. The germline V gene encodes CDR1 SGHDT and CDR2 YYEEEE. The primer mix had 60 Vbeta and 13 Jbeta primers. How the authors handled the data: In a later analysis, of around 80 million unique beta chains, approximately 10 million appeared in at least two donors. Assay used: immunoSEQ multiplex PCR; TCRdb lists only in-frame clones, some missing. That table furnishes V, J and clone size, whereas the DNA furnished D and trimming. Among fewer than 250,000 clones listed, almost 80% were seen once.

The source material was PBMCs. The chain carries TRBV5-6 and TRBJ1-2; 7 bases are a match to TRBD1. The receptor was derived from a male donor in good health and CMV-seronegative. CDR3 in DNA: TGTGCCAGCAGCTTGGATACACAGGGGCCTAATGGCTACACCTTC. It specifies CASSLDTQGPNGYTF. Full variable domain (rest looked up from reference TRBV5-6 and TRBJ1-2): DAGVTQSPTHLIKTRGQQVTLRCSPKSGHDTVSWYQQALGQGPQFIFQYYEEEERQRGNFPDRFSGHQFPNYSSELNVNALLLGDSALYLCASSLDTQGPNGYTFGSGTRLTVV.